A selection of T cell receptor beta chains follows, all from one sample in a study of blood T cell repertoires in COVID-19. Sequencing was performed with immunoSEQ multiplex PCR; in TCRdb, only in-frame clones are kept and a portion is missing. The table shows 150,000 to 200,000 clones, with about 80% occurring only once. Sequenced input: peripheral blood. Every receptor here comes from a woman of 80 years or more with acute or convalescent COVID-19. The CDR3 runs from the conserved cysteine through the conserved F or W. The D gene is left open where the match is weak. The size of a clone is reported for some rows only, either as once, few or many, or as a class for expanded clones.

CDR3 DNA | CDR3 protein | clone size | V gene | D gene | CDR3 length | J gene
TGCGCCAGCGCGGACTCATACGAGCAGTACTTC | CASADSYEQYF | . | TRBV4-1 | . | 11 | TRBJ2-7
TGTGCCAGCAACGTCGGGTCCATGAACACTGAAGCTTTCTTT | CASNVGSMNTEAFF | . | TRBV3-1/TRBV3-2 | . | 14 | TRBJ1-1
TGTGCCAGCAGAAGCCAGGGGCGGGATGGCTACACCTTC | CASRSQGRDGYTF | . | TRBV12-3/TRBV12-4 | . | 13 | TRBJ1-2
TGTGCCAGCAGTTTCAGCGGGGGCCCGGCCGGGGAGCTGTTTTTT | CASSFSGGPAGELFF | . | TRBV28 | TRBD2 | 15 | TRBJ2-2
TGTGCCAGCAGCCTACTAGCGGGAGAAGAGACCCAGTACTTC | CASSLLAGEETQYF | . | TRBV14 | TRBD2 | 14 | TRBJ2-5
TGTGCCAGCAGGTCTGGAGGGACAGATACGCAGTATTTT | CASRSGGTDTQYF | . | TRBV3-1/TRBV3-2 | . | 13 | TRBJ2-3
TGTGCCAGCAGCCCAACAGGGGGCTACGAGCAGTACTTC | CASSPTGGYEQYF | . | TRBV6-5 | TRBD1 | 13 | TRBJ2-7
TGCGCCAGCAGCTCCGGACAGGGGGCCATGTACGAGCAGTACTTC | CASSSGQGAMYEQYF | . | TRBV5-1 | TRBD1 | 15 | TRBJ2-7
TGTGCCAGCAGCCTCACAGGGGGCGTCGGGGAGCTGTTTTTT | CASSLTGGVGELFF | . | TRBV5-4 | TRBD1 | 14 | TRBJ2-2
TGTGCCAGCAGCTTCGCGGCAGATACGCAGTATTTT | CASSFAADTQYF | . | TRBV7-9 | . | 12 | TRBJ2-3
TGTGCCAGCAGCCAAGGACTAGCGGACAATGAGCAGTTCTTC | CASSQGLADNEQFF | once | TRBV3-1/TRBV3-2 | TRBD2 | 14 | TRBJ2-1
TGCGCCAGCAGCGCAAATTCCGGGGAACTCTATGGCTACACCTTC | CASSANSGELYGYTF | once | TRBV5-1 | . | 15 | TRBJ1-2
TGTGCCAGCAGTGTCTGGAGGGGGCGGGACAATGAGCAGTTCTTC | CASSVWRGRDNEQFF | . | TRBV2 | . | 15 | TRBJ2-1
TGTGCCAGCAGGACCAGGGGACAGGACGAGCAGTACTTC | CASRTRGQDEQYF | . | TRBV27 | TRBD1 | 13 | TRBJ2-7
TGTGCCAGCAGCAAAGGACAGGGTAGTATGCCCCAGCATTTT | CASSKGQGSMPQHF | . | TRBV9 | TRBD1 | 14 | TRBJ1-5
TGTGCCAGCAGCTTGCGGACAGGGGGCCGAAACACCATATATTTT | CASSLRTGGRNTIYF | many | TRBV7-9 | TRBD1 | 15 | TRBJ1-3
TGTGCCAGCAGCCTGGCGGGACAGGGACCCCAGCATTTT | CASSLAGQGPQHF | few | TRBV7-9 | TRBD1 | 13 | TRBJ1-5
TGCGCCAGCTGGGAAGGTGACTACACACAAGATACGCAGTATTTT | CASWEGDYTQDTQYF | . | TRBV5-1 | . | 15 | TRBJ2-3